The source of this T cell receptor beta chain is a study of vaccination effects on CD4 cells after COVID-19. Study-wide findings and caveats: Healthy vaccinees' vaccine-induced clones included only 1 of 255 cross-reacting with common cold coronaviruses. There were few convalescent patients in the study and no early post-infection timepoints. Late post-vaccination, clones induced by infection and those induced by vaccine underwent marked clonal contraction.

Pools of viral peptides were used by the ViraFEST assay to expand antigen-specific CD4+ T cells ahead of sequencing. A roughly 10-day culture period preceded the isolation of CD4+ T cells. Participants completed two doses of the BNT162b2 or mRNA-1273 vaccine. Wells containing a few million PBMC each were cultured with around 9.1 IU/ml IL-2 and 8 to 10 ug/ml peptides. Assay used: immunoSEQ multiplex PCR; TCRdb lists only in-frame clones, some missing. This sample has tens of thousands of clones; approximately 76% occur once, and the top ten carry around 12%. Turning to this clone: The antigen remains unidentified.

Sequences were derived from CD4+ T cells from PBMCs cultured with HCoV-229E spike peptides, sampled after COVID-19 vaccination. The sequence was obtained from a human donor who received a COVID-19 vaccine.

DNA of the CDR3: TGTGCCTGGAGTATTCAGCGGATTCAACCCATATATTTT. As protein: CAWSIQRIQPIYF. The gene calls are TRBV30 and TRBJ1-3; no definite D call. Trimming took 2 bases from V and 11 from J, leaving 16 bases between them. The CDR3 is 13 amino acids. Germline CDR1 reads GTSNPN; CDR2 reads SVGIG (reference sequence).